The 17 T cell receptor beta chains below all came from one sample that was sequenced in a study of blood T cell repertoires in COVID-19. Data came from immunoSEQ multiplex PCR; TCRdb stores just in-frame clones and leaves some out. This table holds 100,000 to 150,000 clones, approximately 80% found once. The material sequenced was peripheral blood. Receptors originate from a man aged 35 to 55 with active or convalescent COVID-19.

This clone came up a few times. The CDR3 sequence is CASSPPGQGNYGYTF. Written as DNA, the CDR3 is TGTGCCAGCAGCCCTCCGGGACAGGGAAACTATGGCTACACCTTC. The chain carries TRBV7-2 and TRBJ1-2, with TRBD1 matching over 9 bases. Trimming cost V 5 bases and J 2 bases; bases outside gene matches: 6. The length of the CDR3 is 15 residues. Germline CDR1 reads SGHTA; CDR2 reads FQGNSA.

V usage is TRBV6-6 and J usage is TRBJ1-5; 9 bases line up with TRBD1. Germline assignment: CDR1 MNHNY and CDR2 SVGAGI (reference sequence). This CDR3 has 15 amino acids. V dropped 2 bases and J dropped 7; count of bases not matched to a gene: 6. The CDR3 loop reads CASSYGTGPGQPQHF. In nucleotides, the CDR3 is TGTGCCAGCAGTTACGGGACAGGGCCTGGACAGCCCCAGCATTTT.

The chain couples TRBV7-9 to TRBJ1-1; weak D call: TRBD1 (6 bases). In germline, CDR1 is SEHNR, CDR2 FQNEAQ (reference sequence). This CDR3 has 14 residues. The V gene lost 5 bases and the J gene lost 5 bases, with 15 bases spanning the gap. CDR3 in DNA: TGTGCCAGCAGCAAGGGACAAGGGAAGACTGAAGCTTTCTTT. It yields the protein CASSKGQGKTEAFF.

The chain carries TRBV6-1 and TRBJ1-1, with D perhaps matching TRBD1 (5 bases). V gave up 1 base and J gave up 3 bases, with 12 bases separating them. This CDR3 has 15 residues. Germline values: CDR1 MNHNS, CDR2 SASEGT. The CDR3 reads CASSEGLGGDTEAFF. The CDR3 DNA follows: TGTGCCAGCAGTGAAGGACTGGGAGGGGACACTGAAGCTTTCTTT.

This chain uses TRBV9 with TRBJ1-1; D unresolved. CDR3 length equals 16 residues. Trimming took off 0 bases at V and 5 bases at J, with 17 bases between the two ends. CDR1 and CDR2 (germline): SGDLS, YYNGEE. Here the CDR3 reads CASSVGGPGMSTEAFF. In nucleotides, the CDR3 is TGTGCCAGCAGCGTAGGCGGGCCGGGGATGAGTACTGAAGCTTTCTTT.

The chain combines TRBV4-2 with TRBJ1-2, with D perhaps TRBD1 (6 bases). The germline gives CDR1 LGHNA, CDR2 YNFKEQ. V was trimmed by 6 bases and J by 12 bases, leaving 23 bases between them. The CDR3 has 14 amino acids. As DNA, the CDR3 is TGTGCCAGCAGGGTCGACTTACAACAGGGCCCGGACACCTTC. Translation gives CASRVDLQQGPDTF.

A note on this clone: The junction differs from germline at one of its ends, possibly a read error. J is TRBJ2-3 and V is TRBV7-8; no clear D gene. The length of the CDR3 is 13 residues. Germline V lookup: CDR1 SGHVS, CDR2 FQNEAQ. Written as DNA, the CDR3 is TGTGCCAGCAGCGACTTGACGCCCTATAGTTGGGATTTT. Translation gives CASSDLTPYSWDF.

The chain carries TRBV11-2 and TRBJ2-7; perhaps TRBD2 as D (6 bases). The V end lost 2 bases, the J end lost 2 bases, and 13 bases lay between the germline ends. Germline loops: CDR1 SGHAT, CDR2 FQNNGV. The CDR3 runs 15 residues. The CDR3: CASSLMGDWTYEQYF. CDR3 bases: TGTGCCAGCAGCTTAATGGGGGACTGGACCTACGAGCAGTACTTC.

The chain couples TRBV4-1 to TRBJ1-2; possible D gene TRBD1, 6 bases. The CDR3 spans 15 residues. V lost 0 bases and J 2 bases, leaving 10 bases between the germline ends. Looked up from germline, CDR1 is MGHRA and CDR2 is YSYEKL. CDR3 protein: CASSQDPGGNYGYTF. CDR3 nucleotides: TGCGCCAGCAGCCAAGATCCGGGGGGCAACTATGGCTACACCTTC.

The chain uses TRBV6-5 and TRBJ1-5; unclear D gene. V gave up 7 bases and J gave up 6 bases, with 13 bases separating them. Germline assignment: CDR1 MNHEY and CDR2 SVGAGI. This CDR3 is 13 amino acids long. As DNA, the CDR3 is TGTGCCAGCACGGTCGAGGGCCTTCAGCCCCAGCATTTT. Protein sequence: CASTVEGLQPQHF.

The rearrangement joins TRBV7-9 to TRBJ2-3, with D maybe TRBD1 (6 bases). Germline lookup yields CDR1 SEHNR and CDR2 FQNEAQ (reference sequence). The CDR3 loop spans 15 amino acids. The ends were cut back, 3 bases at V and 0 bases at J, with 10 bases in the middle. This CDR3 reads CASSFRGSSTDTQYF. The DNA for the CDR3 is TGTGCCAGCAGCTTCAGGGGTTCAAGCACAGATACGCAGTATTTT.

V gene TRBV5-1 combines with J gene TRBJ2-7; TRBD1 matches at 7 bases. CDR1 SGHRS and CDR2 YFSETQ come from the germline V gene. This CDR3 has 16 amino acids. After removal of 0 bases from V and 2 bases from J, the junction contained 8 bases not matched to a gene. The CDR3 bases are TGCGCCAGCAGCTTGGGACAGGGAAAAGGTCCCTACGAGCAGTACTTC. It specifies CASSLGQGKGPYEQYF.

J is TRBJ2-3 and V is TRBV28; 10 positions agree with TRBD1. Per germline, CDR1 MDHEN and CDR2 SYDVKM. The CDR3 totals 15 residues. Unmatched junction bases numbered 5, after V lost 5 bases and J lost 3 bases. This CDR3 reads CASSNRQGATDTQYF. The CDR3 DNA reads TGTGCCAGCAGTAACAGACAGGGGGCGACAGATACGCAGTATTTT.

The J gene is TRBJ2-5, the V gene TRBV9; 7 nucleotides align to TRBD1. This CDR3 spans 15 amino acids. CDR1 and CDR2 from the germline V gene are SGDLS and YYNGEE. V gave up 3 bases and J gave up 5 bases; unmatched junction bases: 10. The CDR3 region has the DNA TGTGCCAGCAGCGGCGCCGGGACAGCCGCGGAGACCCAGTACTTC. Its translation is CASSGAGTAAETQYF.

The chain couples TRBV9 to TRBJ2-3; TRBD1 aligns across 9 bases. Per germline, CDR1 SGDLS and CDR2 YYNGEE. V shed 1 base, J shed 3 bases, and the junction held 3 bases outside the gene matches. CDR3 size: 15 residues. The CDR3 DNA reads TGTGCCAGCAGCGTAACAGGGACAGGGACAGATACGCAGTATTTT. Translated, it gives CASSVTGTGTDTQYF.

The CDR3 here is CASSLKRGGLAIQETQYF. In DNA form, the CDR3 reads TGTGCCAGCAGCTTAAAAAGAGGGGGACTAGCGATCCAAGAGACCCAGTACTTC. The chain is built from TRBV7-9 and TRBJ2-5; 10 positions agree with TRBD2. Trimming removed 2 bases from V and 1 base from J; junction bases left unmatched: 10. The CDR3 is 18 amino acids. Germline loops: CDR1 SEHNR, CDR2 FQNEAQ (reference sequence). Combining the CDR3 with reference TRBV7-9 and TRBJ2-5 gives the whole variable domain DTGVSQNPRHKITKRGQNVTFRCDPISEHNRLYWYRQTLGQGPEFLTYFQNEAQLEKSRLLSDRFSAERPKGSFSTLEIQRTEQGDSAMYLCASSLKRGGLAIQETQYFGPGTRLLVL.

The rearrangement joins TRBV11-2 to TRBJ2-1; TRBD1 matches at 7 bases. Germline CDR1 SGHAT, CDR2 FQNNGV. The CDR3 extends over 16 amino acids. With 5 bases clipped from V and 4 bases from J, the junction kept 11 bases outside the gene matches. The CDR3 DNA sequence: TGTGCCAGCAGCGCCGGGACAGACGTTTTGTACAATGAGCAGTTCTTC. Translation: CASSAGTDVLYNEQFF.